The 7 T cell receptor beta chains listed next were all sequenced from one sample in a study of human CD8 memory T cell subsets. A UMI-labeled 5' RACE approach was the method that produced the TCR beta libraries. No DNA is given; TCRdb re-called the 5' RACE reads and lists each CDR3 protein once. The sample's table shows 6,500 to 7,000 distinct CDR3 sequences. Sequenced material: CD8+ stem-like memory T cells (TSCM and TCM) sorted from PBMCs. Subset meaning: stem-like memory CD8 T cells (TSTEM), CCR7+ PD-1- TIGIT-. These receptors were taken from a human donor in good health.

The chain carries TRBV5-1 and TRBJ2-1; TCRdb's D call of TRBD1 is untestable without DNA. Germline V lookup: CDR1 SGHRS, CDR2 YFSETQ. CDR3 size: 14 residues. The CDR3 reads CASSFSRVYNEQFF.

This chain joins TRBV20-1 and TRBJ2-7. CDR1 is DFQATT, CDR2 SNEGSKA, per germline (reference sequence). This CDR3 has 13 amino acids. CDR3 protein: CSARTVRSYEQYF.

The chain uses TRBV13 and TRBJ2-5; no DNA is available, so the TRBD1 call from TCRdb remains unchecked. This CDR3 is 13 amino acids long. Germline V gene lookup returns CDR1 PRHDT and CDR2 FYEKMQ (reference sequence). CDR3 in amino acids: CASLLQGVETQYF.

The chain uses TRBV2 and TRBJ2-7. The CDR3 covers 13 residues. Germline V gene lookup returns CDR1 SNHLY and CDR2 FYNNEI. The CDR3 spells CASRFVPNYEQYF.

The chain combines TRBV5-8 with TRBJ1-1; absent DNA, TCRdb's TRBD1 call cannot be checked. The CDR3 extends over 15 amino acids. Per the germline V gene, CDR1 is SGHTS and CDR2 is YDEGEE. Here the CDR3 reads CASSPELGGSTEAFF.

Measured by frequency, this clonotype is medium-sized (0.01 to 0.1%). The chain recombines TRBV29-1 with TRBJ2-7; TCRdb lists TRBD2, though no DNA is available to test this call. The CDR3 has 15 amino acids. Germline V lookup: CDR1 SQVTM, CDR2 ANQGSEA. The CDR3 reads CSVHRAGSNPYEQYF.

In terms of frequency, this clonotype is medium-sized. This rearrangement joins TRBV19 to TRBJ2-1; TCRdb returns TRBD1, unconfirmable since there is no DNA. This CDR3 contains 15 residues. The germline V gene encodes CDR1 LNHDA and CDR2 SQIVND (reference sequence). The CDR3 here is CASSTDRGRYNEQFF.